Sequencing of this T cell receptor beta chain was carried out in a study of metastatic and nonmetastatic thyroid tumors. Study summary: The comparison covered peripheral blood and tumor or nodule tissue in malignant and benign thyroid patients.

This CDR3 has 14 amino acids. The germline CDR1 and CDR2 sequences are MNHNS and SASEGT. V was cut by 5 bases and J by 4 bases, with 14 bases left in between. No treatment of any kind had been given to any patient before thyroid surgery. Original methodology: A papillary thyroid cancer distant-metastasis classifier was built from CDR3 differences across clinicopathological groups. From the PCR reads, TCRdb re-called clones with MiXCR. What appears here as the V and J calls and clone size reflects TCRdb's work, not the paper's. The sample carries 30,000 to 35,000 clones, roughly 20% recorded once. This clone was recorded at least ten times.

V usage is TRBV6-1 and J usage is TRBJ1-1; no reliable D call. The sample consisted of blood. This receptor was taken from a female donor with papillary thyroid cancer or a benign thyroid nodule (not recorded which). Some clones in this sample may be carry-over from other donors' samples. DNA of the CDR3: TGTGCCAGCAGTCTCGAGGGCTCTGGCACTGAAGCTTTCTTT. Translated, it gives CASSLEGSGTEAFF.